The 30 T cell receptor beta chains below come from one sample, sequenced in a study of identical twins. TCRdb passed the 5' RACE reads through MiXCR, listing each CDR3 protein once. The repertoire holds 570,000 or so distinct CDR3 sequences, with more than 9% as singletons. This sample also belongs to another study, concerning yellow fever vaccine responses in identical twins.

Sequencing input: PBMCs. The receptors were sampled from a woman between 18 and 29 years old in good health.

The CDR3 nucleotides read TGTGCCAGCAGTATTAGCGCCACGCCTAGCTCCTACAATGAGCAGTTCTTC. Encoded protein: CASSISATPSSYNEQFF. This chain joins TRBV12-3 or TRBV12-4 and TRBJ2-1, with D tentatively TRBD2 (5 bases). Deletions cut 5 bases from V and 0 bases from J, with 17 bases between. The CDR3 sequence is 17 residues long.

This clonotype turned up a few times. This CDR3 reads CASSVPVSTEAFF. CDR3 DNA sequence: TGTGCCAGCAGCGTCCCGGTTTCCACTGAAGCTTTCTTT. The J gene is TRBJ1-1, the V gene TRBV7-9; the D is unclear. The CDR3 runs to 13 residues. V was clipped by 5 bases and J by 4 bases, with 11 bases between them. Germline V gene lookup returns CDR1 SEHNR and CDR2 FQNEAQ (reference sequence).

This clonotype was observed at least ten times. The chain has TRBV20-1 and TRBJ2-5; tentatively, D is TRBD1 (5 bases). The V end lost 0 bases, the J end lost 7 bases, and 15 bases lay between the germline ends. The CDR3 is 14 residues long. CDR1 is DFQATT, CDR2 SNEGSKA, per germline (reference sequence). This CDR3 is CSARDFPGKGTQYF. In DNA, the CDR3 is TGCAGTGCTAGAGATTTTCCAGGGAAGGGGACCCAGTACTTC.

This clonotype was observed a few times. This chain uses TRBV2 with TRBJ2-1; either TRBD1 or TRBD2 may supply D (5 bases each). V was cut by 11 bases and J by 7 bases, with 15 bases left in between. The CDR3 loop spans 12 amino acids. Germline CDR1 and CDR2: SNHLY and FYNNEI. The CDR3 DNA sequence: TGTGCCCAAAACCGGGGCGGGAATGAGCAGTTCTTC. It codes for CAQNRGGNEQFF.

This clonotype was counted a few times. The chain combines TRBV5-1 with TRBJ2-5; no definite D call. CDR1 is SGHRS and CDR2 is YFSETQ in the germline V gene. The V end lost 2 bases, the J end lost 3 bases, and 14 bases lay between the germline ends. The CDR3 has 15 residues. For the CDR3, the DNA is TGCGCCAGCAGCTTTCCCAAAGCCCCTGAAGAGACCCAGTACTTC. Translated: CASSFPKAPEETQYF.

The rearrangement uses TRBV5-1 and TRBJ2-3; no definite D call. The V end was cut by 5 bases, the J end by 6 bases, with 22 bases between. CDR3 length equals 16 residues. Germline CDR1 reads SGHRS; CDR2 reads YFSETQ. CDR3 in amino acids: CASRETGSRIADTQYF. The CDR3 DNA reads as TGCGCCAGCAGGGAGACGGGTAGCCGAATCGCGGATACGCAGTATTTT.

This chain links TRBV29-1 with TRBJ2-5; 9 positions agree with TRBD1. The junction had 9 bases not matched to a gene; V was cut back by 6 bases and J by 7 bases. Germline V gene lookup returns CDR1 SQVTM and CDR2 ANQGSEA. The CDR3 has 13 amino acids. CDR3 in DNA: TGCAGCGTCCCGGGACAGGGCATGAGGACCCAGTACTTC. Translated: CSVPGQGMRTQYF.

This clonotype occurred a few times. The gene calls are TRBV4-1 and TRBJ2-1, with TRBD2 matching 10 bases. This CDR3 comprises 16 residues. Trimming removed 3 bases from V and 2 bases from J; junction bases left unmatched: 4. The germline V gene encodes CDR1 MGHRA and CDR2 YSYEKL. CDR3: CASSHPGLAAYNEQFF. CDR3 nucleotides: TGCGCCAGCAGCCACCCCGGACTAGCGGCCTACAATGAGCAGTTCTTC.

V is TRBV11-2 and J is TRBJ1-2; a possible D gene is TRBD1 (5 bases). Germline assignment: CDR1 SGHAT and CDR2 FQNNGV. V lost 9 bases, J lost 2 bases, and 19 bases lay in between. This CDR3 has 15 residues. The CDR3 DNA reads as TGTGCCAGGAGCCCCCGACAGAATCCAAACTATGGCTACACCTTC. Translation gives CARSPRQNPNYGYTF.

In its sample, this clonotype was seen many times. This chain uses TRBV28 with TRBJ2-7; D is possibly TRBD2 (6 bases). CDR1 and CDR2 from the germline V gene are MDHEN and SYDVKM. The CDR3 has 14 amino acids. V shed 5 bases and J shed 3 bases, with 14 bases lying between them. The chain's CDR3 is CASSLPGLVYEQYF. Written as DNA, the CDR3 is TGTGCCAGCAGTCTTCCGGGACTGGTCTACGAGCAGTACTTC. Supplemented by reference TRBV28 and TRBJ2-7, the full variable domain reads DVKVTQSSRYLVKRTGEKVFLECVQDMDHENMFWYRQDPGLGLRLIYFSYDVKMKEKGDIPEGYSVSREKKERFSLILESASTNQTSMYLCASSLPGLVYEQYFGPGTRLTVT.

The CDR3 sequence: CASTNPNAGAYEQYF. DNA for the CDR3: TGTGCCAGCACCAACCCAAACGCGGGGGCCTACGAGCAGTACTTC. V usage is TRBV5-6 and J usage is TRBJ2-7, with TRBD2 matching 7 bases. This CDR3 has 15 residues. V gave up 6 bases and J gave up 2 bases; unmatched junction bases: 11. Germline V gene data show CDR1 as SGHDT and CDR2 as YYEEEE.

This clonotype has a count of ten or more. This chain joins TRBV11-2 and TRBJ2-2, with a possible D match to TRBD2 (6 bases). Per germline, CDR1 SGHAT and CDR2 FQNNGV. The CDR3 has 14 amino acids. The ends were cut back, 5 bases at V and 7 bases at J, with 14 bases in the middle. The CDR3 reads CASSLRDLGGELFF. For the CDR3, the DNA is TGTGCCAGCAGCCTAAGGGACTTAGGCGGGGAGCTGTTTTTT.

In this sample, this clonotype turned up a few times. The CDR3 DNA is TGTGCCAGCAGTTTACGGGGGATGGTTTATGGCTACACCTTC. It is translated as CASSLRGMVYGYTF. The chain couples TRBV28 to TRBJ1-2, with D tentatively TRBD1 (5 bases). CDR1 and CDR2 from the germline V gene are MDHEN and SYDVKM. V dropped 2 bases and J dropped 5 bases, with 12 bases sitting between them. This CDR3 spans 14 amino acids.

V and J are TRBV7-2 and TRBJ2-7; the D gene is possibly TRBD2 (5 bases). V lost 5 bases and J 6 bases, leaving 17 bases between the germline ends. The germline gives CDR1 SGHTA, CDR2 FQGNSA. The CDR3 consists of 14 residues. CDR3 sequence (DNA): TGTGCCAGCAGCCCGCCCGGGCGGGTTAGCGAGCAGTACTTC. This codes for CASSPPGRVSEQYF.

This clonotype was recorded many times. The chain carries TRBV7-2 and TRBJ2-5; a weak D match, TRBD1 (6 bases). CDR1 and CDR2 from the germline V gene are SGHTA and FQGNSA. The germline V and J ends were trimmed by 2 bases and 4 bases, with 14 bases remaining between them. The CDR3 spans 15 residues. The DNA of the CDR3 is TGTGCCAGCAGCTTACAGGCACAGGGAAGAGAGACCCAGTACTTC. This translates into CASSLQAQGRETQYF.

The CDR3 region is CASYGDTHNEQFF. The DNA for the CDR3 is TGTGCCAGCTACGGGGACACCCACAATGAGCAGTTCTTC. This chain uses TRBV12-3 or TRBV12-4 with TRBJ2-1, with D perhaps matching TRBD1 (6 bases). This CDR3 comprises 13 residues. Trimming pared 8 bases from V and 5 bases from J, leaving 13 bases between.

This clonotype was counted a few times. The genes are TRBV11-1 and TRBJ2-7, with a possible D match to TRBD1 (5 bases). There are 15 residues in the CDR3. In germline, CDR1 is SGHAT, CDR2 FQDESV (reference sequence). The germline V and J ends were trimmed by 1 base and 4 bases, with 14 bases remaining between them. Here the CDR3 reads CASSLDAGSGYEQYF. The CDR3 DNA follows: TGTGCCAGCAGCTTAGATGCAGGGTCTGGGTACGAGCAGTACTTC. Filled out from reference TRBV11-1 and TRBJ2-7, the complete variable domain reads EAEVAQSPRYKITEKSQAVAFWCDPISGHATLYWYRQILGQGPELLVQFQDESVVDDSQLPKDRFSAERLKGVDSTLKIQPAELGDSAMYLCASSLDAGSGYEQYFGPGTRLTVT.

This chain links TRBV11-1 with TRBJ2-1; 9 positions agree with TRBD2. V lost 0 bases, J lost 9 bases, and 15 bases stayed unmatched. This CDR3 is 18 amino acids long. Per the germline V gene, CDR1 is SGHAT and CDR2 is FQDESV (reference sequence). This CDR3 reads CASSLAPLGGRAIGEQFF. The CDR3 DNA follows: TGTGCCAGCAGCTTAGCCCCGCTCGGCGGGAGGGCCATCGGTGAGCAGTTCTTC.

The rearrangement joins TRBV6-2 or TRBV6-3 to TRBJ2-1; TRBD1 is a possible D gene (6 bases). Trimming cost V 5 bases and J 2 bases, with 16 bases left between them. From germline, CDR1 is MNHEY and CDR2 SVGEGT. CDR3 length: 16 amino acids. CDR3 region: CASSPRGHLPYNEQFF. The CDR3, as DNA: TGTGCCAGCAGTCCTCGGGGACACCTACCCTACAATGAGCAGTTCTTC.

About this clonotype itself: The junction differs from germline at one of its ends, possibly a read error. CDR3: CACSYLTGHTEAFF. The CDR3 DNA reads as TGTGCCTGCAGTTACCTTACCGGTCACACTGAAGCTTTCTTT. This chain links TRBV12-3 or TRBV12-4 with TRBJ1-1; D uncertain. The CDR3 is 14 amino acids.

In its sample, this clonotype was seen many times. The chain joins TRBV27 to TRBJ1-1; 10 nucleotides line up with TRBD1. The CDR3 contains 15 residues. V shed 5 bases, J shed 5 bases, and the junction held 8 bases outside the gene matches. Germline V CDR1 and CDR2: MNHEY, SMNVEV (reference sequence). The CDR3 coding sequence is TGTGCCAGCAGTCCGGACAGGGGGATAAGGACTGAAGCTTTCTTT. Translating gives CASSPDRGIRTEAFF.

The chain employs TRBV6-2 or TRBV6-3 and TRBJ1-5, with D perhaps TRBD1 (5 bases). The CDR3 totals 14 residues. V was shortened by 5 bases and J by 3 bases, with 11 bases between the two germline ends. CDR1 MNHEY and CDR2 SVGEGT come from the germline V gene. The CDR3 DNA follows: TGTGCCAGCAGTAGGGACGGCCCCAATCAGCCCCAGCATTTT. Amino acids: CASSRDGPNQPQHF.

The gene calls are TRBV27 and TRBJ2-7; TRBD1 aligns across 10 bases. CDR1 is MNHEY and CDR2 is SMNVEV in the germline V gene (reference sequence). The CDR3 length is 13 residues. J lost 11 bases, V lost 4 bases, and 8 bases had no gene match. In nucleotides, the CDR3 is TGTGCCAGCAGTTGGGACAGGGGTTCTATGGAGTACTTC. It translates to CASSWDRGSMEYF.

This clonotype was found a few times. The J gene is TRBJ2-5, the V gene TRBV25-1; the match to TRBD1 covers 10 bases. V was pared by 7 bases and J by 9 bases, with 5 bases of the junction left unmatched. CDR3 length: 12 amino acids. Germline CDR1 MGHDK, CDR2 SYGVNS. The CDR3 spells CASTGQGWSQYF. DNA of the CDR3: TGTGCCAGCACGGGACAGGGGTGGTCCCAGTACTTC.

There are many counts of this clonotype. The chain couples TRBV27 to TRBJ2-7, with D perhaps given as TRBD1 or TRBD2 (6 bases each). The CDR3 length is 14 residues. The germline CDR1 and CDR2 sequences are MNHEY and SMNVEV (reference sequence). The ends were cut back, 3 bases at V and 3 bases at J, with 12 bases in the middle. This chain's CDR3 is CASSFEGGGYEQYF. CDR3 DNA: TGTGCCAGCAGTTTCGAGGGGGGCGGCTACGAGCAGTACTTC.

The chain joins TRBV7-2 to TRBJ2-5, with 15 positions matching TRBD2. Germline trimming cut 1 base from V and 7 bases from J; bases unmatched to any gene: 1. The CDR3 spans 15 residues. Germline CDR1 and CDR2: SGHTA and FQGNSA. The CDR3 nucleotides read TGTGCCAGCAGCTTAGGGGGACTAGCGGGAGGGACCCAGTACTTC. Its protein product is CASSLGGLAGGTQYF. The full variable domain, its missing parts supplied by reference TRBV7-2 and TRBJ2-5, is GAGVSQSPSNKVTEKGKDVELRCDPISGHTALYWYRQSLGQGLEFLIYFQGNSAPDKSGLPSDRFSAERTGGSVSTLTIQRTQQEDSAVYLCASSLGGLAGGTQYFGPGTRLLVL.

At least ten counts were recorded for this clonotype. The chain couples TRBV5-1 to TRBJ1-3; D remains unclear. Germline V gene lookup returns CDR1 SGHRS and CDR2 YFSETQ. This CDR3 has 15 amino acids. With 4 bases removed from V and 8 bases from J, the gap between germline ends came to 19 bases. CDR3 DNA sequence: TGCGCCAGCAGCCCCAATTGGGATGCCCGAGACACCATATATTTT. It codes for CASSPNWDARDTIYF.

The V and J genes are TRBV13 and TRBJ1-2; TRBD1 matches 9 bases. Germline CDR1 reads PRHDT; CDR2 reads FYEKMQ (reference sequence). CDR3 length: 14 residues. Losses at the gene ends were 5 bases for V and 6 bases for J; bases not matched to a gene: 7. CDR3 sequence (DNA): TGTGCCAGCAGCCCACGGGACAGGGTAGATGGCTACACCTTC. Residues: CASSPRDRVDGYTF.

This clonotype was recorded a few times. The DNA for the CDR3 is TGTGCCAGCAGTATCCCGATAGCGGGGGGTGATTTAGGTACAGATACGCAGTATTTT. Its protein product is CASSIPIAGGDLGTDTQYF. The V and J genes are TRBV12-3 or TRBV12-4 and TRBJ2-3; TRBD2 matches at 10 bases. CDR3 length: 19 amino acids. Trimming removed 5 bases from V and 3 bases from J; junction bases left unmatched: 17.

This clonotype appeared a few times. V is TRBV15 and J is TRBJ2-7; the D gene is possibly TRBD1 (6 bases). CDR3 size: 14 residues. V dropped 3 bases and J dropped 6 bases, with 15 bases sitting between them. Germline CDR1 reads LNHNV; CDR2 reads YYDKDF (reference sequence). The CDR3 sequence is CATSRGHGGSEQYF. CDR3 sequence (DNA): TGTGCCACCAGCAGGGGACATGGGGGCAGCGAGCAGTACTTC. Supplemented by reference TRBV15 and TRBJ2-7, the full variable domain reads DAMVIQNPRYQVTQFGKPVTLSCSQTLNHNVMYWYQQKSSQAPKLLFHYYDKDFNNEADTPDNFQSRRPNTSFCFLDIRSPGLGDTAMYLCATSRGHGGSEQYFGPGTRLTVT.